This TCR beta chain was sequenced during a study of T-cell reconstitution after alpha-beta-depleted transplantation in children. This clonotype was detected a few times. For TCRbeta, the library was prepared with unique molecular identifiers. Using its own MiXCR run on the PCR reads, TCRdb lists one record per CDR3 protein. This table has 600,000 to 700,000 distinct CDR3 sequences, over 15% appearing once. This receptor was identified in a human donor who donated a stem cell graft to a child with acute myeloid leukemia. This material consisted of PBMCs from the stem cell graft donor, taken from the stem cell graft.

The CDR3 is CASSPGGPPTDTQYF. For the CDR3, the DNA is TGCGCCAGCAGCCCGGGGGGCCCCCCCACAGATACGCAGTATTTT. V gene TRBV5-1 combines with J gene TRBJ2-3; D may be TRBD2 (7 bases). V lost 4 bases to trimming and J lost 2 bases, with 14 bases between them. The germline CDR1 and CDR2 sequences are SGHRS and YFSETQ. This CDR3 region has 15 residues.